The rows below give T cell receptor beta chains drawn from one sample of a study of shared clonotypes between healthy human individuals. Here immunoSEQ multiplex PCR was the method, and the copy in TCRdb shows in-frame clones only, minus some. The repertoire consists of around 980,000 clones, with 75% to 85% occurring once and the leading ten covering more than 0.55%. Material for sequencing was memory CD4+ T cells from PBMCs. The receptors here all came from a man between 18 and 35 years old in good health. Some clones in this sample may be carry-over from other donors' samples. CDR3s include the opening cysteine and the closing phenylalanine or tryptophan. D genes are given only for firm matches. Clone size appears in some rows only: once, few, many, or a class for an expanded clone.

j_call v_call clone_size d_call cdr3_aa cdr3_nt
TRBJ1-5 TRBV28 . TRBD1 CASSWAGGNQPQHF TGTGCCAGCAGTTGGGCAGGGGGAAATCAGCCCCAGCATTTT
TRBJ2-5 TRBV10-2 . TRBD2 CASGTSSKETQYF TGCGCCAGCGGGACTAGCAGCAAAGAGACCCAGTACTTC
TRBJ1-5 TRBV30 . . CAWKGARNQPQHF TGTGCCTGGAAAGGGGCGAGGAATCAGCCCCAGCATTTT
TRBJ2-7 TRBV6-1 . . CASSEAVRSSLKQYF TGTGCCAGCAGTGAAGCGGTACGGTCTAGCCTAAAGCAGTACTTC
TRBJ2-5 TRBV7-2 . . CASSLLQRWETQYF TGTGCCAGCAGCTTACTCCAACGGTGGGAGACCCAGTACTTC
TRBJ1-1 TRBV4-3 . . CASSQGGNTEAFF TGCGCCAGCAGCCAAGGAGGGAACACTGAAGCTTTCTTT
TRBJ2-7 TRBV9 many TRBD2 CASSLHSGSSYEQYF TGTGCCAGCAGCCTTCATAGCGGGAGCTCCTACGAGCAGTACTTC
TRBJ1-2 TRBV23-1 . . CASSQSRGIGYTF TGCGCCAGCAGTCAATCGAGGGGTATCGGCTACACCTTC
TRBJ2-7 TRBV5-1 few . CASRITPGGEGYF TGCGCCAGCCGAATCACGCCCGGGGGAGAGGGGTACTTC
TRBJ1-3 TRBV21-1 . . CAEHRSGAGNTIYF TGTGCCGAGCACAGGTCAGGGGCCGGAAACACCATATATTTT
TRBJ2-5 TRBV7-3 . TRBD1 CASSLGTGFPGQETQYF TGTGCCAGCAGCTTAGGGACAGGGTTCCCTGGCCAAGAGACCCAGTACTTC
TRBJ1-1 TRBV28 . . CASSSKDTEAFF TGTGCCAGCAGTTCTAAGGACACTGAAGCTTTCTTT
TRBJ2-1 TRBV7-3 . TRBD1 CASKKDRAGEQFF TGTGCCAGCAAGAAGGACAGGGCAGGAGAGCAGTTCTTC
TRBJ2-7 TRBV14 . . CASSQDTARSYEQYF TGTGCCAGCAGCCAAGATACAGCGCGTTCCTACGAGCAGTACTTC
TRBJ2-3 TRBV4-2 . TRBD2 CASSQDRLAGALF TGTGCCAGCAGCCAAGATAGACTAGCGGGGGCCCTCTTC
TRBJ1-2 TRBV28 . . CASNRDTGGYTF TGTGCCAGCAATCGGGACACCGGGGGCTACACCTTC
TRBJ2-1 TRBV6-1 few TRBD2 CASKAGVSYNEQFF TGTGCCAGCAAGGCGGGAGTCTCTTACAATGAGCAGTTCTTC
TRBJ2-2 TRBV18 once . CASSPPYGFVDTGELFF TGTGCCAGCTCACCACCGTATGGGTTCGTGGACACCGGGGAGCTGTTTTTT
TRBJ1-5 TRBV27 . . CASSFDTYQPQHF TGTGCCAGCAGTTTCGACACTTATCAGCCCCAGCATTTT
TRBJ2-7 TRBV10-3 . TRBD2 CAISPTSGSYEQYF TGTGCCATCAGTCCAACTAGCGGGTCCTACGAGCAGTACTTC
TRBJ2-3 TRBV5-1 . . CASRLARDTDTQYF TGCGCCAGCAGGCTAGCGAGAGACACAGATACGCAGTATTTT
TRBJ2-3 TRBV9 once TRBD2 CASSPRTSGSEQYF TGTGCCAGCAGCCCACGGACTAGCGGGAGTGAGCAGTATTTT
TRBJ1-3 TRBV30 few . CAWTGGFSGNTIYF TGTGCCTGGACGGGAGGCTTCTCTGGAAACACCATATATTTT
TRBJ1-1 TRBV5-1 . TRBD1 CASSKGQGVILDTEAFF TGCGCCAGCAGCAAAGGACAGGGGGTAATTTTGGACACTGAAGCTTTCTTT
TRBJ1-4 TRBV7-4 . TRBD1 CASSSPGQSATNEKLFF TGTGCCAGCAGCTCTCCGGGACAGAGTGCAACTAATGAAAAACTGTTTTTT
TRBJ2-1 TRBV19 . . CASSRAEVNHGNEQFF TGTGCCAGTAGTCGCGCGGAAGTGAATCACGGCAATGAGCAGTTCTTC
TRBJ2-1 TRBV7-9 . TRBD2 CASSTQRETEQFF TGTGCCAGCAGCACTCAGCGGGAGACAGAGCAGTTCTTC
TRBJ2-5 TRBV6-6 . . CASSSYLGETQYF TGTGCCAGCAGTAGTTACCTTGGGGAGACCCAGTACTTC
TRBJ1-4 TRBV25-1 . . CASSPAGGGNEKLFF TGTGCCAGCAGTCCCGCGGGAGGGGGAAATGAAAAACTGTTTTTT
TRBJ2-1 TRBV10-3 . TRBD2 CAISESFAGVQYNEQFF TGTGCCATCAGTGAGTCGTTCGCGGGAGTCCAATACAATGAGCAGTTCTTC
TRBJ2-1 TRBV27 . TRBD1 CASSPGGAPYNEQFF TGTGCCAGCAGTCCAGGGGGCGCCCCCTACAATGAGCAGTTCTTC
TRBJ2-3 TRBV7-9 . TRBD2 CASSSQREGADTQYF TGTGCCAGCAGCTCCCAGCGGGAGGGCGCAGATACGCAGTATTTT
TRBJ2-3 TRBV5-4 . TRBD2 CASSAPGTSGDTQYF TGTGCCAGCAGCGCCCCCGGGACTAGCGGAGATACGCAGTATTTT
TRBJ2-2 TRBV4-1 . TRBD2 CASRARGREGLYTGELFF TGCGCCAGCAGGGCGCGCGGGCGGGAGGGCCTCTACACCGGGGAGCTGTTTTTT
TRBJ2-7 TRBV7-9 once TRBD2 CASSHGTSGSYEQYF TGTGCCAGCAGCCATGGGACTAGCGGGAGCTACGAGCAGTACTTC
TRBJ1-5 TRBV28 few TRBD1 CASSLGTDPPPRPQHF TGTGCCAGCAGCTTGGGGACAGACCCACCGCCAAGGCCCCAGCATTTT
TRBJ2-1 TRBV11-2 . . CASSEARPGTGVNEQFF TGTGCCAGCAGCGAGGCCAGGCCGGGAACGGGAGTTAATGAGCAGTTCTTC
TRBJ1-2 TRBV30 . . CAWSAGHTYGYTF TGTGCCTGGAGCGCGGGGCATACCTATGGCTACACCTTC
TRBJ2-2 TRBV6-4 . . CASSDGTPTGELFF TGTGCCAGCAGTGACGGGACCCCCACCGGGGAGCTGTTTTTT
TRBJ2-5 TRBV4-3 many . CASSQDFQETQYF TGCGCCAGCAGCCAAGATTTCCAAGAGACCCAGTACTTC
TRBJ2-3 TRBV14 . . CASSPQGSGDTQYF TGTGCCAGCAGCCCCCAGGGGTCCGGCGATACGCAGTATTTT
TRBJ2-7 TRBV10-2 . TRBD2 CASSLGLAGVYEQYF TGCGCCAGCAGTCTGGGACTAGCGGGCGTCTACGAGCAGTACTTC
TRBJ2-7 TRBV28 . . CASTDRVYEQYF TGTGCCAGCACGGACCGAGTCTACGAGCAGTACTTC
TRBJ2-1 TRBV6-1 . . CASSVASNLRYNEQFF TGTGCCAGCAGTGTAGCGTCCAACCTCCGCTACAATGAGCAGTTCTTC
TRBJ1-5 TRBV6-5 . . CASSAAPRQPQHF TGTGCCAGCAGCGCCGCCCCTAGGCAGCCCCAGCATTTT
TRBJ2-1 TRBV7-7 . . CASSLDGSNEQFF TGTGCCAGCAGCTTAGACGGGAGCAATGAGCAGTTCTTC
TRBJ2-2 TRBV6-6 . . CASSYSTRNTGELFF TGTGCCAGCAGTTACTCGACGCGAAACACCGGGGAGCTGTTTTTT
TRBJ2-2 TRBV15 . . CATSRATNTGELFF TGTGCCACCAGCAGAGCGACCAACACCGGGGAGCTGTTTTTT
TRBJ2-3 TRBV7-9 . . CASSPPTSLAVDTQYF TGTGCCAGCAGCCCACCGACATCACTAGCTGTCGATACGCAGTATTTT
TRBJ2-6 TRBV7-2 few TRBD1 CASSLLGAPGGGGANVLTF TGTGCCAGCAGCCTCCTCGGGGCGCCAGGGGGCGGTGGGGCCAACGTCCTGACTTTC
TRBJ2-1 TRBV6-6 . TRBD1 CASSYPTYRGDEQFF TGTGCCAGCAGTTACCCAACATACAGGGGCGATGAGCAGTTCTTC
TRBJ2-5 TRBV19 . TRBD1 CASSPRDRGWETQYF TGTGCCAGTAGTCCAAGGGACAGGGGATGGGAGACCCAGTACTTC
TRBJ2-3 TRBV10-3 once . CAISAGSTADTQYF TGTGCCATCAGTGCCGGGAGTACGGCAGATACGCAGTATTTT